The TCR beta chain described here comes from a study of CD8 T cell repertoires and HIV-1 epitope variants. A word on this clone: What it binds is unknown.

The data were produced by immunoSEQ multiplex PCR, yet TCRdb's version contains in-frame clones alone and is incomplete. The sample yields 5,100 or so clones, about 71% seen once. Trimming took 5 bases from V and 8 from J, leaving 8 bases between them. The CDR3 is made up of 11 amino acids. CDR1 and CDR2 from the germline V gene are SGDLS and YYNGEE. Study-level points and caveats: Fewer than ten TCR beta clonotypes were antigen-specific, six or seven apparently recognizing autologous or escape variants. The assay identified only TCR beta chains of antigen-proliferating T cells.

The source material was cultured CD8+ T cells derived from PBMCs. The receptor's source is a male donor with HIV. The genes are TRBV9 and TRBJ1-3; no clear D. CDR3 bases: TGTGCCAGCAGTCGGGCGGACACCATATATTTT. Its translation is CASSRADTIYF.